These T cell receptor beta chains were read from a single sample in a study of T and B cells in COVID-19 patients. MiXCR, run by TCRdb on the multiplex PCR reads, gives a single entry per CDR3 protein. The profile shows 23,000 or so distinct CDR3 sequences, about 30% of them singletons. The sample consisted of blood. The origin of the receptors is a human donor who had recovered from COVID-19. The CDR3 runs from the conserved cysteine through the conserved F or W. D genes are given only for firm matches. Clone sizes are given selectively: once, few, many, or a class where the clone is expanded.

D gene | J gene | clone size | V gene | CDR3 protein | CDR3 DNA
NA | TRBJ1-6 | NA | TRBV10-3 | CAIRQEGIHPLHF | TGTGCCATCAGACAGGAGGGAATTCACCCCCTCCACTTT
NA | TRBJ1-5 | NA | TRBV11-3 | CASSPAGRAQPQHF | TGTGCCAGCAGCCCCGCGGGACGGGCCCAGCCCCAGCATTTT
TRBD1 | TRBJ2-2 | medium-sized | TRBV19 | CASSIRPGGIGTGELFF | TGTGCCAGTAGTATTCGGCCAGGGGGCATTGGCACCGGGGAGCTGTTTTTT
NA | TRBJ2-6 | once | TRBV7-9 | CASSFRRWGPGANVLTF | TGTGCCAGCAGCTTTAGGCGGTGGGGCCCTGGGGCCAACGTCCTGACTTTC
NA | TRBJ1-3 | few | TRBV12-3/TRBV12-4 | CASSLWGTNSGNTIYF | TGTGCCAGCAGTTTGTGGGGCACAAACTCTGGAAACACCATATATTTT
NA | TRBJ2-7 | NA | TRBV5-5 | CASSHPGAYEQYF | TGTGCCAGCAGTCACCCCGGGGCCTACGAGCAGTACTTC
NA | TRBJ1-2 | many | TRBV30 | CAWSVRDTGYGYTF | TGTGCCTGGAGTGTACGAGACACAGGCTATGGCTACACCTTC
NA | TRBJ1-1 | few | TRBV6-6 | CASTPGGAHGTEAFF | TGTGCCAGCACTCCCGGAGGGGCCCATGGCACTGAAGCTTTCTTT
NA | TRBJ2-1 | medium-sized | TRBV11-3 | CASSSDGGAVYNEQFF | TGTGCCAGCAGCTCCGACGGCGGGGCTGTCTACAATGAGCAGTTCTTC
NA | TRBJ1-4 | many | TRBV19 | CASSIRRRGCRTIYEKLFF | TGTGCCAGTAGTATTAGGAGGAGAGGTTGTAGGACAATCTATGAAAAACTGTTTTTT
NA | TRBJ1-3 | NA | TRBV27 | CASSSRKGTGIGIDGNTIYF | TGTGCCAGCAGTTCCCGGAAAGGGACGGGTATAGGGATCGATGGAAACACCATATATTTT
TRBD1 | TRBJ2-3 | medium-sized | TRBV30 | CARQTGGGDTQYF | TGTGCCCGTCAGACAGGGGGCGGAGATACGCAGTATTTT
NA | TRBJ1-1 | NA | TRBV27 | CASAKGTRTTEAFF | TGTGCCAGCGCAAAGGGCACCAGAACGACTGAAGCTTTCTTT
TRBD1 | TRBJ1-4 | many | TRBV12-3/TRBV12-4 | CASSTDRAEKLFF | TGTGCCAGCAGTACGGACAGGGCTGAAAAACTGTTTTTT
NA | TRBJ2-3 | few | TRBV12-3/TRBV12-4 | CASSLNQGTDTQYF | TGTGCCAGCAGTCTTAACCAGGGAACAGATACGCAGTATTTT
NA | TRBJ2-5 | NA | TRBV12-3/TRBV12-4 | CASRSWGSKQETQYF | TGTGCCAGCAGATCCTGGGGCTCGAAGCAAGAGACCCAGTACTTC
NA | TRBJ2-3 | medium-sized | TRBV6-5 | CASRSPGTSTQYF | TGTGCCAGCAGAAGTCCCGGGACTTCGACGCAGTATTTT
NA | TRBJ1-4 | few | TRBV18 | CASSPNGGQDEKLFF | TGTGCCAGCTCACCTAATGGGGGGCAGGATGAAAAACTGTTTTTT
TRBD1 | TRBJ2-1 | once | TRBV12-3/TRBV12-4 | CASSYGQGVPSYEQFF | TGTGCCAGCAGTTATGGACAGGGGGTGCCCTCCTACGAGCAGTTCTTC
TRBD1 | TRBJ1-4 | NA | TRBV5-4 | CASSLVGQGTTNEKLFF | TGTGCCAGCAGCTTGGTGGGACAGGGGACGACTAATGAAAAACTGTTTTTT
TRBD2 | TRBJ2-7 | many | TRBV6-6 | CASSYYGGSSYEQYF | TGTGCCAGCAGTTATTACGGGGGGAGCTCCTACGAGCAGTACTTC
TRBD1 | TRBJ2-3 | many | TRBV19 | CASSNTDRAYTDTQYF | TGTGCCAGTAGTAACACCGACAGGGCCTACACAGATACGCAGTATTTT